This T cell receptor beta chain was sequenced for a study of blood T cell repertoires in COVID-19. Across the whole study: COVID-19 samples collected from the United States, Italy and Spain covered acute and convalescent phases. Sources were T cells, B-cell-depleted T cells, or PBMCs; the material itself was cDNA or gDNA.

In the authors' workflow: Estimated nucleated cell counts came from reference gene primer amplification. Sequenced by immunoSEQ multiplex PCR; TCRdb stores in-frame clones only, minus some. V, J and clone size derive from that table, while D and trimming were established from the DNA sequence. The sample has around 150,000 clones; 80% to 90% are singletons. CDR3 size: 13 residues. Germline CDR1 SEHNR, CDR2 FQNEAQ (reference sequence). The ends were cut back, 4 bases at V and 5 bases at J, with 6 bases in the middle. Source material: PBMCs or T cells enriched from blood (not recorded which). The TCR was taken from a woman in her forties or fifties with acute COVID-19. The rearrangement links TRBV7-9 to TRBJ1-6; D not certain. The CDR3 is CASSSPNNSPLHF. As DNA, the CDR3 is TGTGCCAGCAGCTCACCTAATAATTCACCCCTCCACTTT.